This T cell receptor beta chain was captured in a study of neurological immune-mediated disorders. This clonotype was observed at least ten times. The CDR3 sequence is 14 residues long. CDR1 is LNHNV, CDR2 YYDKDF, per germline (reference sequence). V was trimmed by 0 bases and J by 2 bases, leaving 7 bases between them. As for the cDNA, it was generated by 5'RACE with 10-nucleotide random UMIs. Each CDR3 protein gets one entry after TCRdb re-called the 5' RACE reads with MiXCR. The sample consists of roughly 31,000 distinct CDR3 sequences, approximately 4.5% of them appearing once. V is TRBV15 and J is TRBJ1-1; D is perhaps TRBD1 (5 bases). The material sequenced was PBMCs. This receptor was obtained from a man aged 18 to 29 in good health. The CDR3: CATSREQGNTEAFF. CDR3 nucleotide sequence: TGTGCCACCAGCAGAGAGCAGGGAAACACTGAAGCTTTCTTT.